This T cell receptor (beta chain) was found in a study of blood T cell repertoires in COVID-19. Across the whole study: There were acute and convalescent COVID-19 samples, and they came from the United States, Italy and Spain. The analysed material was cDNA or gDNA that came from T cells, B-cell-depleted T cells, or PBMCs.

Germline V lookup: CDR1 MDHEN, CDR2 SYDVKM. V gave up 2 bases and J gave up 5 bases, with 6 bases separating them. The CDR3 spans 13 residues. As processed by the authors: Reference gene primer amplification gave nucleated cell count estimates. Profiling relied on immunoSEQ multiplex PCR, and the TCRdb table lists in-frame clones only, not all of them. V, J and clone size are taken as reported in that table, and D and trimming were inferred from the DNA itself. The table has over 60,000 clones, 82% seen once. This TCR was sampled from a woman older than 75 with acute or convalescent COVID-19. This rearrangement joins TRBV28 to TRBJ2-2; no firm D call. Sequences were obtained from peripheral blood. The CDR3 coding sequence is TGTGCCAGCAGTTTAATAGCAACCGGGGAGCTGTTTTTT. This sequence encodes CASSLIATGELFF.